The entry below gives a single TCR beta chain sequence along with its context. The target antigen is unknown. A roughly 10 ml volume of fresh peripheral blood provided the PBMCs. RNA transcripts provided the source from which TCR beta CDR3 regions were amplified. An initial round of RT-PCR targeting the TCR CDR3 relied on the HTBI primer set. TCRdb re-called the multiplex PCR reads through MiXCR, storing one row per CDR3 protein. The repertoire holds 620,000 or so distinct CDR3 sequences, with 13% to 15% as singletons. This sample is drawn from a study of T cells in Graves' hyperthyroidism and ophthalmopathy. The study's findings and limits: Stable hyperthyroidism was separated from ophthalmopathy by a model based on 13 V-J features.

V was cut by 0 bases and J by 0 bases, with 12 bases left in between. CDR1 and CDR2 (germline): SQVTM, ANQGSEA. The CDR3 spans 15 residues. J is TRBJ2-7 and V is TRBV29-1; perhaps D is TRBD1 or TRBD2 (7 bases each). The source of this sequence is a woman aged 45 to 65 with Graves' ophthalmopathy. Sequencing was done on a sample of blood. CDR3 amino acids: CSVEETGTTSYEQYF. DNA for the CDR3: TGCAGCGTTGAAGAGACAGGGACTACCTCCTACGAGCAGTACTTC.